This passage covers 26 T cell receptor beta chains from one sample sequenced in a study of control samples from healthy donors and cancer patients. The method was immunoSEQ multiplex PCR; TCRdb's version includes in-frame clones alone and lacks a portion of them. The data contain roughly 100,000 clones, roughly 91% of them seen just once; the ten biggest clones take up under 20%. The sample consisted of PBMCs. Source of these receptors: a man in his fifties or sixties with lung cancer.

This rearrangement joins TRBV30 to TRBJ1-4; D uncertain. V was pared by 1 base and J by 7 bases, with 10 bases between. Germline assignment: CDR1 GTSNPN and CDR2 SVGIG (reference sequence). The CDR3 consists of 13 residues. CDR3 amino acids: CAWSDKVIEKLFF. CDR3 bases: TGTGCCTGGAGTGATAAAGTTATTGAAAAACTGTTTTTT. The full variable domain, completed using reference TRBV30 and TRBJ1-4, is SQTIHQWPATLVQPVGSPLSLECTVEGTSNPNLYWYRQAAGRGLQLLFYSVGIGQISSEVPQNLSASRPQDRQFILSSKKLLLSDSGFYLCAWSDKVIEKLFFGSGTQLSVL.

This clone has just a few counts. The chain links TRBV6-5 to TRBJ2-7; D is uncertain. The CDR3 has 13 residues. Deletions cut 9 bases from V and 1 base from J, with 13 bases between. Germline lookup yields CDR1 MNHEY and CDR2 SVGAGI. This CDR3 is CASTRSESYEQYV. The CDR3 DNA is TGTGCCAGTACGAGATCGGAGTCCTACGAGCAGTACGTC.

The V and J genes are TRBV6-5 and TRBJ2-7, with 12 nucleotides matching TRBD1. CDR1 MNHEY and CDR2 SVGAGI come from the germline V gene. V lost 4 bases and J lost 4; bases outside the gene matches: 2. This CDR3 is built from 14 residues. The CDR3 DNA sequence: TGTGCCAGCAGTTGGGACAGGGGGCGGTACGAGCAGTACGTC. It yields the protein CASSWDRGRYEQYV.

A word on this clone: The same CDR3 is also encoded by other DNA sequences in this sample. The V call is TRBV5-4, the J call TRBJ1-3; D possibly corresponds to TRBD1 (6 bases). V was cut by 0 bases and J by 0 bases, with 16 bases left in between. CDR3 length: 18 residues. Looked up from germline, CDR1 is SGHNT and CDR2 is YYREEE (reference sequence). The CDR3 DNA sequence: TGTGCCAGCAGCTTGGGGGGGGCTCAGGGGAGCTCTGGAAACACCATATATTTT. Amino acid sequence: CASSLGGAQGSSGNTIYF.

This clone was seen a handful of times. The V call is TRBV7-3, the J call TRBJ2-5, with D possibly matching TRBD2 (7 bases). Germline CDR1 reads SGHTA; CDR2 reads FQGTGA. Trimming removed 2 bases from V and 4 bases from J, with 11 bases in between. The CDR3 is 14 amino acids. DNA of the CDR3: TGTGCCAGCAGCTTAGCGGGGGCCGTAGAGACCCAGTACTTC. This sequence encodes CASSLAGAVETQYF.

The CDR3 DNA reads as TGCGCCAGCAGCGAAGGGGGCGGTGAAAAACTGTTTTTT. It translates to CASSEGGGEKLFF. V usage is TRBV5-1 and J usage is TRBJ1-4, with TRBD1 matching over 7 bases. CDR3 length: 13 residues. CDR1 and CDR2 (germline): SGHRS, YFSETQ. The V segment lost 4 bases and the J segment 7 bases; nucleotides outside the gene matches: 4. The full variable domain, rest sourced from reference TRBV5-1 and TRBJ1-4, is KAGVTQTPRYLIKTRGQQVTLSCSPISGHRSVSWYQQTPGQGLQFLFEYFSETQRNKGNFPGRFSGRQFSNSRSEMNVSTLELGDSALYLCASSEGGGEKLFFGSGTQLSVL.

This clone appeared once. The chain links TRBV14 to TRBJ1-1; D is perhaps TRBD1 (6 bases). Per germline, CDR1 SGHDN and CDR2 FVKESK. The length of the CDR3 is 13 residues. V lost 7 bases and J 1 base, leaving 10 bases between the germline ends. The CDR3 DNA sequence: TGTGCCAGCAAGGGGGGAACGAACACTGAAGCTTTCTTT. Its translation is CASKGGTNTEAFF.

Written as DNA, the CDR3 is TGTGCCAGCAGGGATGCGACAGGGACATATTCACCCCTCCACTTT. It translates to CASRDATGTYSPLHF. The chain joins TRBV27 to TRBJ1-6; TRBD1 aligns across 7 bases. CDR1 is MNHEY and CDR2 is SMNVEV in the germline V gene (reference sequence). Trimming cost V 6 bases and J 8 bases; bases outside gene matches: 10. This CDR3 region has 15 residues.

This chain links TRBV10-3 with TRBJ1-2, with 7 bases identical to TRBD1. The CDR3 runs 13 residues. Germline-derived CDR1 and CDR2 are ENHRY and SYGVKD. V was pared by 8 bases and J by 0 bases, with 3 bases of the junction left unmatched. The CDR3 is CAIGQDPNYGYTF. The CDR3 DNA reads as TGTGCCATCGGACAGGACCCTAACTATGGCTACACCTTC.

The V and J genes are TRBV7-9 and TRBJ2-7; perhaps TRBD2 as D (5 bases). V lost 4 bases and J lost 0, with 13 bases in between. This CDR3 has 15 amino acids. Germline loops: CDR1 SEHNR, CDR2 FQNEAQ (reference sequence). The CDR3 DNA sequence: TGTGCCAGCAGCTCCCCCCTTGGGAGCTCCTACGAGCAGTACTTC. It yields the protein CASSSPLGSSYEQYF.

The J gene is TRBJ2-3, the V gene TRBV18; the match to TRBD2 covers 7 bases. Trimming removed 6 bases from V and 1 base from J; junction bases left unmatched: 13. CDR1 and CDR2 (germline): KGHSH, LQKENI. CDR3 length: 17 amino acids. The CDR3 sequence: CASSVSAGWLRTDTQYF. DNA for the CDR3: TGTGCCAGCTCTGTCTCAGCGGGGTGGCTTCGCACAGATACGCAGTATTTT.

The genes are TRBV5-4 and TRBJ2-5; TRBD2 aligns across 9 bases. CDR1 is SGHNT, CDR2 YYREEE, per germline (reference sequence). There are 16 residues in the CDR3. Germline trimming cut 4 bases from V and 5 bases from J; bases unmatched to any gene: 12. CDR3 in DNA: TGTGCCAGCAGCCAGCCTGGGGGACTAGCATCTGAGACCCAGTACTTC. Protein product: CASSQPGGLASETQYF.

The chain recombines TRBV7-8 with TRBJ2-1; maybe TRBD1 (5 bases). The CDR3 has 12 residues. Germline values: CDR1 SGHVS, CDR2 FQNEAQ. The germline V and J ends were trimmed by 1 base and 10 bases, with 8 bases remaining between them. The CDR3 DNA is TGTGCCAGCAGCTTAGAAGGGGTAGAGCAGTTCTTC. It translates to CASSLEGVEQFF.

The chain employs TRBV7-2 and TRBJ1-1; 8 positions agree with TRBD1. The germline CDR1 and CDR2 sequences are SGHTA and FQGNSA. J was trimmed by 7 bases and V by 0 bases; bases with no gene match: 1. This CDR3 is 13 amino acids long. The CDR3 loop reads CASSLARGLEAFF. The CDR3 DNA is TGTGCCAGCAGCTTAGCCAGGGGGCTTGAAGCTTTCTTT.

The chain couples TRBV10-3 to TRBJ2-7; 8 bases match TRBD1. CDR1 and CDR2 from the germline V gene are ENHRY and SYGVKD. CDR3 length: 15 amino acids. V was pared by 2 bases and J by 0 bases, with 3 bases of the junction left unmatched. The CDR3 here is CAISEGQGISYEQYV. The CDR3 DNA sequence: TGTGCCATCAGTGAGGGACAGGGAATCTCCTACGAGCAGTACGTC.

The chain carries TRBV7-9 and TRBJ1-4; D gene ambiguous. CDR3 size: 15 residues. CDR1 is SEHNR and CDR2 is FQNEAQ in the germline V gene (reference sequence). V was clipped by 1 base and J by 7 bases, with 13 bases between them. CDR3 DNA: TGTGCCAGCAGCTTAGATGACACTCTTAGTGAAAAACTGTTTTTT. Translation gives CASSLDDTLSEKLFF.

CDR3 in DNA: TGCGCCAGCAGCTTGGGTCCAGGGGACAGCAGCACTGAAGCTTTCTTT. Translated: CASSLGPGDSSTEAFF. The rearrangement uses TRBV5-1 and TRBJ1-1, with TRBD1 matching over 7 bases. Germline values: CDR1 SGHRS, CDR2 YFSETQ. With 0 bases clipped from V and 4 bases from J, the junction kept 9 bases outside the gene matches. The CDR3 has 16 residues.

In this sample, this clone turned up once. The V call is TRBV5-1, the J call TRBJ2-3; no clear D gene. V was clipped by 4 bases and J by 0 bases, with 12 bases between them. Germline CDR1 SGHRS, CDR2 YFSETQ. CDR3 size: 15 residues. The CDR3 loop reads CASSLLPLSTDTQYF. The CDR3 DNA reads TGCGCCAGCAGCCTCCTACCTTTAAGCACAGATACGCAGTATTTT.

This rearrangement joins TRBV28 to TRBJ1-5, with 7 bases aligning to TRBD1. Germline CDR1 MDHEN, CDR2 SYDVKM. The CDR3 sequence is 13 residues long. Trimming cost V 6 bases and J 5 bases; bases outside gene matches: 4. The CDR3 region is CASRWQGDQPQHF. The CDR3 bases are TGTGCCAGCAGGTGGCAGGGGGATCAGCCCCAGCATTTT.

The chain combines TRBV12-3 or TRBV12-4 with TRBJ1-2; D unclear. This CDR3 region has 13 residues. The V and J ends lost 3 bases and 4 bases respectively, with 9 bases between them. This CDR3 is CASSLPFTYGYTF. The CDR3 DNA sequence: TGTGCCAGCAGTTTGCCGTTTACCTATGGCTACACCTTC.

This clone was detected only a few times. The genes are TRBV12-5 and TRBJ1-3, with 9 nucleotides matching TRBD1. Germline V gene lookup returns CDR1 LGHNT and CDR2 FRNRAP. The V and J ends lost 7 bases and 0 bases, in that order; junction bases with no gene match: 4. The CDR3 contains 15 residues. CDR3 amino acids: CASAGTGSSGNTIYF. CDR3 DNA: TGTGCTAGTGCAGGGACAGGGAGCTCTGGAAACACCATATATTTT.

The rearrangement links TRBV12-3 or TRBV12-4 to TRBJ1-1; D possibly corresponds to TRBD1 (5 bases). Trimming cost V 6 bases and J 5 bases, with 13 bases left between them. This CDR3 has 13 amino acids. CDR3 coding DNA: TGTGCCAGCAGCGACCGACAGTTTACTGAAGCTTTCTTT. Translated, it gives CASSDRQFTEAFF.

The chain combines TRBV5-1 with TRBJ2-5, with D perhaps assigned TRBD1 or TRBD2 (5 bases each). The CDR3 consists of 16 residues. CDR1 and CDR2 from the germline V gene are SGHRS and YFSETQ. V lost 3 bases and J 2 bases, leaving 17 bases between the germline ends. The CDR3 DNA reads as TGCGCCAGCAGCTCCTCGGGGCAGTCTCCTCAAGAGACCCAGTACTTC. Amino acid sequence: CASSSSGQSPQETQYF.

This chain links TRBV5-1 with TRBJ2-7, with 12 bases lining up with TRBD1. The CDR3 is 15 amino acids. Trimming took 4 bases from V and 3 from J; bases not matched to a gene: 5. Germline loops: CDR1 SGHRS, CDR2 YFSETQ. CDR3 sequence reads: CASSPGTGGFYEQYF. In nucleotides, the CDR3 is TGCGCCAGCAGCCCAGGGACAGGGGGCTTCTACGAGCAGTACTTC.

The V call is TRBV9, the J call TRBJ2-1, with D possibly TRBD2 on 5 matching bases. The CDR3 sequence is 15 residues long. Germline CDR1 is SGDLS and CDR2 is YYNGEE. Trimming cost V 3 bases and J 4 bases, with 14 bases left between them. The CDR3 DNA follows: TGTGCCAGCAGCGCCAGCACTACGGGATACAATGAGCAGTTCTTC. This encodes CASSASTTGYNEQFF.

CDR3 loop: CAISRDGKNTEAFF. The CDR3 coding sequence is TGTGCCATCTCCCGGGACGGAAAGAACACTGAAGCTTTCTTT. The chain has TRBV10-3 and TRBJ1-1, with D possibly matching TRBD1 (5 bases). This CDR3 contains 14 residues. Per germline, CDR1 ENHRY and CDR2 SYGVKD. V was shortened by 8 bases and J by 1 base, with 14 bases between the two germline ends.